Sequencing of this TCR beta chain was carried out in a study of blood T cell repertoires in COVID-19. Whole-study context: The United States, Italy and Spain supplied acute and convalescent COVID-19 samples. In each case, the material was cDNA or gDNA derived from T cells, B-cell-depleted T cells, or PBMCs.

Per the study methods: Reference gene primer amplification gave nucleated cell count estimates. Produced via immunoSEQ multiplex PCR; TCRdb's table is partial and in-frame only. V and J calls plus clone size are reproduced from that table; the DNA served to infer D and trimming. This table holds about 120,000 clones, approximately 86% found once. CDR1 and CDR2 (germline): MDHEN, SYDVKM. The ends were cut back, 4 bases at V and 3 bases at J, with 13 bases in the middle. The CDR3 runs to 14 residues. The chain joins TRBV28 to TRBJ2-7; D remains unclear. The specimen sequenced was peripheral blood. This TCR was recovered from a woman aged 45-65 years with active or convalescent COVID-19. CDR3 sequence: CASSYEARFYEQYF. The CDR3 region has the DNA TGTGCCAGCAGTTATGAAGCAAGATTCTACGAGCAGTACTTC.